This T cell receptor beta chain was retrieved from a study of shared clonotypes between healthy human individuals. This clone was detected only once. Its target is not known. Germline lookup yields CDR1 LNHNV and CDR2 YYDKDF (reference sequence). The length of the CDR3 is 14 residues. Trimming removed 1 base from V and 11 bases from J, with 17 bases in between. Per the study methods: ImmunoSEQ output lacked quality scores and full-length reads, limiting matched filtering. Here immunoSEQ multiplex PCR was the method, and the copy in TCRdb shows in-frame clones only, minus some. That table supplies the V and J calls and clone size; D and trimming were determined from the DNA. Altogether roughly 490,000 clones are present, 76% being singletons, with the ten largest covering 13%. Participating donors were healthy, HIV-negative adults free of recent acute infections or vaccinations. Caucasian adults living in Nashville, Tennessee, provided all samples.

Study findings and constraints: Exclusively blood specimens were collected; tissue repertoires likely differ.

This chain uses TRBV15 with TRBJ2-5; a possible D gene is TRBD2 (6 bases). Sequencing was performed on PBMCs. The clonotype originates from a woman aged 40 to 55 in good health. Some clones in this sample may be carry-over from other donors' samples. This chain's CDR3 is CATSRGGEAETQYF. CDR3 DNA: TGTGCCACCAGCAGAGGTGGGGAGGCCGAAACACAGTACTTC.